These 2 T cell receptor beta chains were sequenced from one sample in a study of vaccination effects on CD4 cells after COVID-19. These receptors' antigens are unknown. Antigen-specific CD4+ T cell clonotypes were called by their expansion after viral peptide-pool culture in ViraFEST. It was after approximately 11 days of culture that CD4+ T cells were isolated. Vaccinees lacked prior SARS-CoV-2 infection and tested negative for nucleocapsid antibodies. Using immunoSEQ multiplex PCR, the repertoire was profiled, and TCRdb retains in-frame clones only, with some absent. The sample shows tens of thousands of clones, roughly 70% of them seen only once. The sample here was CD4+ T cells from PBMCs cultured with HCoV-OC43 spike peptides, taken before COVID-19 vaccination. The subset was: HCoV-OC43 spike overlapping peptide pool stimulation. The origin of the receptors is a human donor who received a COVID-19 vaccine.

This clone was seen a handful of times. CDR3 sequence reads: CASSPSLDSREQYV. CDR3 nucleotide sequence: TGTGCCAGCTCACCATCGTTAGACTCCCGCGAGCAGTACGTC. This sequence joins TRBV18 and TRBJ2-7, with D hard to call. The CDR3 has 14 amino acids. V lost 2 bases and J lost 6, with 14 bases in between. Germline V gene lookup returns CDR1 KGHSH and CDR2 LQKENI.

The chain uses TRBV7-2 and TRBJ1-1; a weak D match, TRBD1 (6 bases). Germline V CDR1 and CDR2: SGHTA, FQGNSA. Deletions cut 2 bases from V and 2 bases from J, with 12 bases between. The CDR3 loop spans 15 amino acids. The CDR3, as DNA: TGTGCCAGCAGCTTAAATTCCGGGGGCAACACTGAAGCTTTCTTT. The encoded protein is CASSLNSGGNTEAFF.